The following is a T cell receptor (beta chain) sequence with its context. The sample holds a few counts of this clonotype. Its antigen specificity is not known. Nothing much larger sits one base from this clone, and base qualities are not available. High-throughput TCR beta sequencing profiled peripheral blood CD8+ and CD4+ T cells from healthy donors, Susac syndrome patients and multiple sclerosis patients. The multiple sclerosis controls were treatment-naive patients who had stable or active relapsing-remitting disease and met the revised McDonald criteria. Bulk CD8+ and CD4+ T cells were purified magnetically by negative isolation, whereas CD8+ TEMRA cells were enriched by FACS. Blood was drawn into EDTA tubes, processed within 24 hours, and PBMCs were isolated by density gradient centrifugation. PBMCs intended for TCR sequencing were cryopreserved in liquid nitrogen and thawed later in a water bath at 37 degrees C. The sorted or isolated CD4+, CD8+ and CD8+ TEMRA cells had a purity of 90% or higher.

The germline V gene yields SGHTA for CDR1 and FQGNSA for CDR2. There are 13 amino acids in the CDR3, from cysteine to phenylalanine inclusive. Left in the record is the CDR3 DNA by itself, 39 bases read in frame from the first base. The germline ends are 10 bases apart after V is trimmed by 5 bases and J by 3 bases. RNA was extracted using the RNeasy kit, and roughly 0.45 to 1 ug of the RNA was reverse transcribed with random hexamers. The immunoSEQ multiplex PCR assay, covering 54 Vbeta and 13 Jbeta segments, was used to amplify TCR beta CDR3 regions. To correct PCR amplification bias, a synthetic template baseline was used for both primer optimization and computational correction. The published analysis was carried out like this. Reads were assigned to V, D and J genes according to IMGT and analyzed in immunoSEQ Analyzer, with only productive sequences retained. To calculate clonality, Shannon entropy was normalized by log2 of the number of productive unique sequences and then subtracted from one. For each patient and control, public and private clones were evaluated among the 100 most prevalent clones. Clones were defined as Susac-specific when absent from the healthy and MS cohorts, from fewer than 1,300 published viral clones and from other ImmuneACCESS disease sequences. TCRdb reprocessing: public reads trimmed at Q25 with fastp, clones called with MiXCR, in-frame beta chains kept. A single entry per CDR3 protein holds the most common genes and DNA from its merged rows. These V and J calls rely on TCRdb rather than the paper's analysis. The sample profile shows about 130,000 distinct CDR3 sequences; around 90% of them were found once. Of the sample, approximately 0.24% falls within the top ten clones.

The data derive from a study of CD8 T cells in Susac syndrome (dated by TCRdb to the late 2010s). With respect to the entire study: Whether CD8+ T cell activation and differentiation in Susac syndrome was antigen driven was tested using repertoire sequencing. The study compared CD8+ T cell repertoire clonality among over ten healthy donors, roughly 14 Susac syndrome patients and some 16 multiple sclerosis patients. The paper as a whole reports these results and caveats: The number of individuals in the TCR sequencing and HLA analysis was acknowledged as relatively small.

This receptor was obtained from a human donor with multiple sclerosis. The chain was built from TRBV7-2 and TRBJ1-2; TRBD1 might be the D gene, on 6 matching bases. The sequenced sample was CD8+ T cells from PBMCs. The CDR3 region reads CASSAQGHYGYTF. The DNA is TGTGCCAGCAGCGCACAGGGTCACTATGGCTACACCTTC.